The sequence of this T cell receptor (beta chain) was determined in a study of blood T cell repertoires in COVID-19. The CDR3 covers 13 residues. V shed 3 bases and J shed 9 bases, with 12 bases lying between them. Method: immunoSEQ multiplex PCR; TCRdb's copy keeps in-frame clones and lacks some. Among more than 250,000 clones listed, approximately 88% were seen once. The TCR sequence derives from a woman in her 30s with COVID-19, enrolled during active disease. Sequencing was carried out using peripheral blood. The chain links TRBV12-3 or TRBV12-4 to TRBJ1-3, with D perhaps matching TRBD1 (6 bases). The chain's CDR3 is CASSFLTGGTIYF. The CDR3 DNA is TGTGCCAGCAGTTTTCTGACAGGAGGCACCATATATTTT.